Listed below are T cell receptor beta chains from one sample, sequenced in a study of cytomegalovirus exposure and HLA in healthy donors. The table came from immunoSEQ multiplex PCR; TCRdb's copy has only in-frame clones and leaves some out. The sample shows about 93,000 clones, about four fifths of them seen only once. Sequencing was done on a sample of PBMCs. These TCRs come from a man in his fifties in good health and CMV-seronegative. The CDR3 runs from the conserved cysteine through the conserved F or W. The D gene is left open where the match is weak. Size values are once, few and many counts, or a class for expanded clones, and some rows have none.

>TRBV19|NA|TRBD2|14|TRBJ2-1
TGTGCCAGTCGAGGACTAGCGGGAGTCCATGAGCAGTTCTTC
CASRGLAGVHEQFF
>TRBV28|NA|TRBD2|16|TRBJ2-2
TGTGCCAGCAGCGCCCCCGGGGGGTCGAACACCGGGGAGCTGTTTTTT
CASSAPGGSNTGELFF
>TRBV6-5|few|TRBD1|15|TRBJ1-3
TGTGCCAGCCTTCCTGGGACAGGTCCTGGAAACACCATATATTTT
CASLPGTGPGNTIYF
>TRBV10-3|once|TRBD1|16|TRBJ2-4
TGTGCCATCAGTGATTGGGACAGGGGGTCCGAAAACATTCAGTACTTC
CAISDWDRGSENIQYF
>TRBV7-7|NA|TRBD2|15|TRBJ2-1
TGTGCTAGCAGCTTAGGACTAGCGGGATACAATGAGCAGTTCTTC
CASSLGLAGYNEQFF
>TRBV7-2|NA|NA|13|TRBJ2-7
TGTGCCAGCAGCTTAGAGAGGAACTACGAGCAGTACTTC
CASSLERNYEQYF
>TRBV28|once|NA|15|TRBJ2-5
TGTGCCAGCAGACCCGGCGGCGCGGAACAAGAGACCCAGTACTTC
CASRPGGAEQETQYF
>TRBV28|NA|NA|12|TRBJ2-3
TGTGCCAGCAGTTTTAGTCCAGATACGCAGTATTTT
CASSFSPDTQYF
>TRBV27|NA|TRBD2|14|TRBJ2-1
TGTGCCAGCAGTCCCAGGACTAGCGGGAATGAGCAGTTCTTC
CASSPRTSGNEQFF
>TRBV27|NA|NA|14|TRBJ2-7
TGTGCCAGCAGTTTTAGGGACATGTGGGACGAGCAGTACTTC
CASSFRDMWDEQYF
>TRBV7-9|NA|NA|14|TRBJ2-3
TGTGCCAGCAGCCCATCTACAGGGAAGGGTACGCAGTATTTT
CASSPSTGKGTQYF
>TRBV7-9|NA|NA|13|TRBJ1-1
TGTGCCAGCAGCTTAGGAGCGAACACTGAAGCTTTCTTT
CASSLGANTEAFF
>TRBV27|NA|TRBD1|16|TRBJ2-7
TGTGCCAGCAGATTGGGGGTAGGACAGGCTAGGGTCAAGCAGTACTTC
CASRLGVGQARVKQYF
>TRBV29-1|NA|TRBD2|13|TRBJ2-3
TGCAGCGCGCGGACTAGCGGGGTTGATACGCAGTATTTT
CSARTSGVDTQYF
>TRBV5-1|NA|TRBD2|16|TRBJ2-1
TGCGCCAGCAGCTTGGGAGGGACTAGCGGAGACAATGAGCAGTTCTTC
CASSLGGTSGDNEQFF
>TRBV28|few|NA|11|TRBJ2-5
TGTGCCAGCAGTTTTCGGGAGACCCAGTACTTC
CASSFRETQYF
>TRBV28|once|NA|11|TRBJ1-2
TGTGCCAGCAGTCCTCTTAGTGGCTACACCTTC
CASSPLSGYTF
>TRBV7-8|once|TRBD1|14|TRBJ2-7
TGTGCCAGCAGCTATAGACAGGGGGTCTACGAGCAGTACTTC
CASSYRQGVYEQYF
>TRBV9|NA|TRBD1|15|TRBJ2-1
TGTGCCAGCAGCGTCTATCAGGGGGCAAGCAATGAGCAGTTCTTC
CASSVYQGASNEQFF
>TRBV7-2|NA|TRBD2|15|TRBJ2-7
TGTGCCAGCAGCTTACTTACGGGAGGGACCCTCGAGCAGTACTTC
CASSLLTGGTLEQYF
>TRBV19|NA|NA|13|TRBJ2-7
TGTGCCAGTAGTCCAGGGGGAGGCTACGAGCAGTACTTC
CASSPGGGYEQYF
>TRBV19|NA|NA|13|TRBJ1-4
TGTGCTAGTAGCGGACAGATTAATGAAAAACTGTTTTTT
CASSGQINEKLFF
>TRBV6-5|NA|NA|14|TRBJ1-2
TGTGCCAGCAGTTACTCGAACCGGGGGAATGGCTACACCTTC
CASSYSNRGNGYTF
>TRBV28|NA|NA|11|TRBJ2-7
TGTGCCAGTATCGGGGAGTACGAGCAGTACTTC
CASIGEYEQYF
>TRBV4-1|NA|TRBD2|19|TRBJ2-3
TGCGCCAGCAGCCAGCGGAGTGGGCAGCGGGAGGGCCGGGGAGATACGCAGTATTTT
CASSQRSGQREGRGDTQYF
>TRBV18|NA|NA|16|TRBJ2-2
TGTGCCAGCTCACCCCCCCTGACTTCGAACACCGGGGAGCTGTTTTTT
CASSPPLTSNTGELFF
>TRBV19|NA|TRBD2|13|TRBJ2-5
TGTGCCAGTGGCACCGGGACTAGCGCGACCCAGTACTTC
CASGTGTSATQYF
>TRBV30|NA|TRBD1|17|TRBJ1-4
TGTGCCTGTTCAACGGTGGTCTCGGACAGGATTAATGAAAAACTGTTTTTT
CACSTVVSDRINEKLFF
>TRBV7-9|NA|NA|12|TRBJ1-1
TGTTCCAGCAGCCCAAAGGGGGGGGAAGCTTTCTTT
CSSSPKGGEAFF
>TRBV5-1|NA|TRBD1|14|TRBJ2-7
TGCGCCAGCAGCTTTGACAGGGTTGAGGCCGAGCAGTACTTC
CASSFDRVEAEQYF
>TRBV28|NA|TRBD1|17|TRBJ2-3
TGTGCCAGCAGTCCCCCGGGACAGGGGATTAGGACAGATACGCAGTATTTT
CASSPPGQGIRTDTQYF
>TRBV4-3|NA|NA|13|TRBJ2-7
TGCGCCAGCAGCCAAGTGGTCAGGTCCGAGCAGTACTTC
CASSQVVRSEQYF
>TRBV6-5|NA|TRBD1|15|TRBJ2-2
TGTGCCAGCAGTTTTGGGGGACAGAGGACCGGGGAGCTGTTTTTT
CASSFGGQRTGELFF
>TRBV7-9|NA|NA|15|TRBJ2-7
TGTGCCAGCAGCTTGTGGAGCGCCCACTCCTACGAGCAGTACTTC
CASSLWSAHSYEQYF
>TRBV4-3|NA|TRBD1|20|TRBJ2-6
TGCGCCAGCAGCCAAGTGAGAATCGGGACAGGTGTCTCTGGGGCCAACGTCCTGACTTTC
CASSQVRIGTGVSGANVLTF
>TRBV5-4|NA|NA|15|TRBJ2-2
TGTGCCAGCAGCTCCGAGGTAGCGAACACCGGGGAGCTGTTTTTT
CASSSEVANTGELFF
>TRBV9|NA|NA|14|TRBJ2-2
TGTGCCAGCAGCGTAGATGGGGGGACCGGGGAGCTGTTTTTT
CASSVDGGTGELFF
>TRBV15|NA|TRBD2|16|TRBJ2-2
TGTGCCACCAGCGGGATTAGCGGGACTTATACCGGGGAGCTGTTTTTT
CATSGISGTYTGELFF
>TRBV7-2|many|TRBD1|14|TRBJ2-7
TGTGCCAGCAGCTTCGGGACAGGGAGTTACGAGCAGTACTTC
CASSFGTGSYEQYF
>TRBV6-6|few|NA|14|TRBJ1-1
TGTGCCAGCAGTTACGGCCGGGGGAACACTGAAGCTTTCTTT
CASSYGRGNTEAFF
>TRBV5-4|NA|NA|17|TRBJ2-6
TGTGCCAGCAGCTTGATCGGCCAGGGCTCTGGGGCCAACGTCCTGACTTTC
CASSLIGQGSGANVLTF
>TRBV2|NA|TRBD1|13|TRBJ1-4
TGTGCCATTCTAGGGGGCACTAATGAAAAACTGTTTTTT
CAILGGTNEKLFF
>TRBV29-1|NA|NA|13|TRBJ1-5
TGCAGCGTTGGAACAGGGAAATCGCAGCCCCAGCATTTT
CSVGTGKSQPQHF
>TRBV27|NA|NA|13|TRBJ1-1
TGTGCCAGCAGTCGGCAGGGCTACACTGAAGCTTTCTTT
CASSRQGYTEAFF
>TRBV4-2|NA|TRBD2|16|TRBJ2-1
TGTGCCAGCAGCCAAGATAGGACTAGCGGTCACAATGAGCAGTTCTTC
CASSQDRTSGHNEQFF
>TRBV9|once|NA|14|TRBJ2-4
TGTGCCAGCAGCGAGGCCCCGGGGGTGGAATTTCAGTACTTC
CASSEAPGVEFQYF
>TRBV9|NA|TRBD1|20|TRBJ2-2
TGTGCCAGCAGCCCCTACGGGACCCCGGGACAGGGGTTTGACACCGGGGAGCTGTTTTTT
CASSPYGTPGQGFDTGELFF
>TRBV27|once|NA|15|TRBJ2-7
TGTGCCAGCAGTCCGCTCCGAGGCCAGACCTACGAGCAGTACTTC
CASSPLRGQTYEQYF
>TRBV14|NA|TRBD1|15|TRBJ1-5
TGTGCCAGCAGCCAAGGGACAGGGAGGAATCAGCCCCAGCATTTT
CASSQGTGRNQPQHF
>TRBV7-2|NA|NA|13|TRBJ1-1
TGTGCCAGACGGGAGGGGTACAGCCGTGAAGCTTTCTTT
CARREGYSREAFF
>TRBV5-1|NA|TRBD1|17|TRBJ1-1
TGCGCCAGCAGCCCTGGACCACAACAGGGGTGGGACACTGAAGCTTTCTTT
CASSPGPQQGWDTEAFF
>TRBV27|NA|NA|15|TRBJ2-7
TGTGCCAGCAGGGAACTATCCGGGATTCTTTTCGAGCAGTACTTC
CASRELSGILFEQYF
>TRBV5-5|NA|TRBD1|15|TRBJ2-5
TGTGCCAGCAGCTTGACAGGGGCGAAAAGAGAGACCCAGTACTTC
CASSLTGAKRETQYF
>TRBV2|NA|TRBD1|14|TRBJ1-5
TGTGCCAGCAGTTCCCAGACAGGGGGGCAGCCCCAGCATTTT
CASSSQTGGQPQHF
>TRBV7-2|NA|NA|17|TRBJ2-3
TGTGCCAGCAGCCAATCCCCGACTAGACGTCAAGCAGATACGCAGTATTTT
CASSQSPTRRQADTQYF
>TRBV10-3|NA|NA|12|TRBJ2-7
TGTGCCATCAGTGCCAGGGGCTACGAGCAGTACTTC
CAISARGYEQYF